The text below deals with one T cell receptor (beta chain). As yet, its antigen is unknown. The data were taken from a study of cytomegalovirus exposure and HLA in healthy donors. Points from the study as a whole: TCR beta sequences numbering under 20,000 were associated with HLA alleles at 0.05 false discovery rate in a later analysis.

CDR1 is SGHNT, CDR2 YYREEE, per germline (reference sequence). V lost 4 bases and J lost 8; bases outside the gene matches: 10. There are 15 residues in the CDR3. Primers included in the PCR were 60 Vbeta and 13 Jbeta primers. Clones were sequenced by immunoSEQ multiplex PCR, and TCRdb holds only the in-frame ones, with some missing. The data contain roughly 200,000 clones, about four fifths of them singletons. What was sequenced was PBMCs. J is TRBJ2-1 and V is TRBV5-4, with 9 bases identical to TRBD2. The sequence was obtained from a female donor in good health and CMV-seronegative. CDR3 coding DNA: TGTGCCAGCAGCACCCTAGCGGGGAGCCTGCATGAGCAGTTCTTC. It translates to CASSTLAGSLHEQFF.